Below, 16 T cell receptor beta chains from the same sample are listed, as sequenced in a study of yellow fever vaccine responses in identical twins. A single record per CDR3 protein comes from TCRdb applying MiXCR to the RT-PCR reads. The sample holds approximately 3,000 distinct CDR3 sequences, over 75% seen once. This specimen was T cells from blood (PBMCs), unsorted or a sorted subset (not recorded which), taken before or after yellow fever vaccination (not recorded which). These receptors were collected from a woman younger than 35 who received the yellow fever vaccine.

This clonotype occurred a few times. The chain is built from TRBV4-1 and TRBJ1-2, with a weak D call TRBD1 (5 bases). The germline V gene has CDR1 MGHRA and CDR2 YSYEKL. Between the trimmed V and J ends, which lost 4 bases and 2 bases, there was a span of 14 bases. The CDR3 is 15 amino acids. This CDR3 is CASSLAGQGNYGYTF. CDR3 coding DNA: TGCGCCAGCAGCCTAGCGGGGCAGGGCAACTATGGCTACACCTTC.

The chain combines TRBV7-3 with TRBJ2-3; D unresolved. Germline values: CDR1 SGHTA, CDR2 FQGTGA. V was pared by 5 bases and J by 1 base, with 10 bases between. This CDR3 has 14 residues. This CDR3 is CASSPSAGTDTQYF. The CDR3 DNA is TGTGCCAGCAGCCCTTCGGCGGGCACAGATACGCAGTATTTT.

This sequence joins TRBV9 and TRBJ2-5; D may correspond to TRBD1 or TRBD2 (5 bases each). The germline V and J ends were trimmed by 2 bases and 5 bases, with 10 bases remaining between them. This CDR3 contains 13 residues. Germline V lookup: CDR1 SGDLS, CDR2 YYNGEE. The CDR3 sequence: CASSVGVMETQYF. The CDR3 bases are TGTGCCAGCAGCGTGGGGGTGATGGAGACCCAGTACTTC.

V and J are TRBV25-1 and TRBJ2-5; 16 nucleotides align to TRBD2. CDR1 is MGHDK, CDR2 SYGVNS, per germline. The CDR3 runs 16 residues. V lost 4 bases to trimming and J lost 4 bases; unmatched junction nucleotides: 3. CDR3: CASSAGTSGRGETQYF. CDR3 sequence (DNA): TGTGCCAGCAGTGCCGGGACTAGCGGGAGGGGAGAGACCCAGTACTTC. Together with reference TRBV25-1 and TRBJ2-5, the CDR3 gives the full variable domain: EADIYQTPRYLVIGTGKKITLECSQTMGHDKMYWYQQDPGMELHLIHYSYGVNSTEKGDLSSESTVSRIRTEHFPLTLESARPSHTSQYLCASSAGTSGRGETQYFGPGTRLLVL.

The V and J genes are TRBV10-3 and TRBJ1-2; D is possibly TRBD1 (6 bases). V lost 0 bases and J 3 bases, leaving 17 bases between the germline ends. The CDR3 is 17 amino acids. Germline assignment: CDR1 ENHRY and CDR2 SYGVKD. The DNA of the CDR3 is TGTGCCATCAGTGAGTCTGGGACAAGGAAATCATACTATGGCTACACCTTC. It is translated as CAISESGTRKSYYGYTF.

This chain uses TRBV5-1 with TRBJ2-5; TRBD2 matches 7 bases. Trimming cost V 0 bases and J 2 bases; bases outside gene matches: 7. Germline values: CDR1 SGHRS, CDR2 YFSETQ. The CDR3 loop spans 16 amino acids. CDR3 nucleotides: TGCGCCAGCAGCTTGGGTACTAGCGAACGTCAAGAGACCCAGTACTTC. It yields the protein CASSLGTSERQETQYF. Based on the CDR3 plus reference TRBV5-1 and TRBJ2-5, the full variable domain is KAGVTQTPRYLIKTRGQQVTLSCSPISGHRSVSWYQQTPGQGLQFLFEYFSETQRNKGNFPGRFSGRQFSNSRSEMNVSTLELGDSALYLCASSLGTSERQETQYFGPGTRLLVL.

The chain is built from TRBV29-1 and TRBJ2-1; D is uncertain. CDR3 length equals 14 residues. Germline lookup yields CDR1 SQVTM and CDR2 ANQGSEA. V was trimmed by 3 bases and J by 0 bases, leaving 9 bases between them. In nucleotides, the CDR3 is TGCAGCGTTGAGTACAGACACTCCTACAATGAGCAGTTCTTC. Translation: CSVEYRHSYNEQFF.

The V call is TRBV2, the J call TRBJ2-1, with D unclear. This CDR3 is built from 12 residues. CDR1 and CDR2 from the germline V gene are SNHLY and FYNNEI. V lost 4 bases and J lost 6, with 7 bases in between. The CDR3, as DNA: TGTGCCAGCAGTGTCCATTTCAATGAGCAGTTCTTC. Translating it yields CASSVHFNEQFF.

This sequence joins TRBV3-1 and TRBJ2-3, with D possibly TRBD1 on 6 matching bases. V dropped 3 bases and J dropped 5 bases, with 9 bases sitting between them. This CDR3 has 13 amino acids. Germline assignment: CDR1 LGHDT and CDR2 YNNKEL (reference sequence). CDR3 protein: CASSHTGRDTQYF. The CDR3 DNA sequence: TGTGCCAGCAGCCACACAGGGAGAGATACGCAGTATTTT.

The chain uses TRBV11-3 and TRBJ1-1; D call uncertain. The CDR3 spans 14 residues. Germline-derived CDR1 and CDR2 are SGHNT and YENEEA. V was pared by 5 bases and J by 1 base, with 11 bases between. The CDR3 loop is CASSHGRANTEAFF. CDR3 coding DNA: TGTGCCAGCAGCCATGGGCGGGCGAACACTGAAGCTTTCTTT.

The chain recombines TRBV3-1 with TRBJ2-5; D uncertain. Germline CDR1 reads LGHDT; CDR2 reads YNNKEL (reference sequence). V was trimmed by 1 base and J by 5 bases, leaving 5 bases between them. This CDR3 comprises 12 residues. The CDR3 is CASSQVTETQYF. The CDR3 DNA sequence: TGTGCCAGCAGCCAAGTTACGGAGACCCAGTACTTC.

This sequence joins TRBV14 and TRBJ2-1, with D possibly being TRBD2 (6 bases). The V and J ends lost 4 bases and 5 bases respectively, with 9 bases between them. Germline CDR1 SGHDN, CDR2 FVKESK. This CDR3 contains 13 residues. Here the CDR3 DNA reads TGTGCCAGCAGCCCCGGGACTCACAATGAGCAGTTCTTC. Its protein product is CASSPGTHNEQFF.

This chain uses TRBV11-2 with TRBJ2-1, with D perhaps TRBD2 (6 bases). This CDR3 is built from 14 residues. Germline V gene lookup returns CDR1 SGHAT and CDR2 FQNNGV. With 0 bases removed from V and 6 bases from J, the gap between germline ends came to 9 bases. CDR3 loop: CASSLDGRGNEQFF. CDR3 DNA sequence: TGTGCCAGCAGCTTAGACGGGCGGGGCAATGAGCAGTTCTTC. The whole variable domain, remainder taken from reference TRBV11-2 and TRBJ2-1, is EAGVAQSPRYKIIEKRQSVAFWCNPISGHATLYWYQQILGQGPKLLIQFQNNGVVDDSQLPKDRFSAERLKGVDSTLKIQPAKLEDSAVYLCASSLDGRGNEQFFGPGTRLTVL.

The chain carries TRBV11-2 and TRBJ2-5; weak D call: TRBD1 (6 bases). The CDR3 runs 14 residues. V was trimmed by 2 bases and J by 2 bases, leaving 9 bases between them. From germline, CDR1 is SGHAT and CDR2 FQNNGV. CDR3 DNA sequence: TGTGCCAGCAGCTTACAGGGGAGACAAGAGACCCAGTACTTC. Translated, it gives CASSLQGRQETQYF.

This chain joins TRBV6-5 and TRBJ2-1; perhaps TRBD1 as D (6 bases). The germline CDR1 and CDR2 sequences are MNHEY and SVGAGI. Trimming stripped 4 bases from V and 4 bases from J, with 11 bases between. The length of the CDR3 is 14 residues. The DNA of the CDR3 is TGTGCCAGCAGTTCCCCAGGGGCGTACAATGAGCAGTTCTTC. Its translation is CASSSPGAYNEQFF.

The rearrangement links TRBV29-1 to TRBJ2-7; 7 nucleotides agree with TRBD2. This CDR3 has 12 residues. Trimming at V came to 6 bases and at J to 2 bases, leaving 4 bases not matched to a gene. Germline CDR1 reads SQVTM; CDR2 reads ANQGSEA. CDR3 amino acids: CSVTGRTYEQYF. DNA for the CDR3: TGCAGCGTGACCGGGAGGACCTACGAGCAGTACTTC.